This is a list of T cell receptor beta chains from one sample in a study of blood T cell repertoires in COVID-19. TCRdb's table, derived via immunoSEQ multiplex PCR, lists solely in-frame clones and lacks some. Of about 130,000 clones in the sample, roughly four fifths were seen once. Sequenced material: peripheral blood. These receptors all stem from a man older than 75 with COVID-19, enrolled during active disease. The CDR3 runs from the conserved cysteine through the conserved F or W.

j_call: TRBJ2-1
v_call: TRBV3-1/TRBV3-2
cdr3_aa: CASSQGVLAGVEKQFF

j_call: TRBJ2-1
v_call: TRBV6-5
cdr3_aa: CASSYPSGRLDEQFF

j_call: TRBJ2-2
v_call: TRBV5-4
cdr3_aa: CASSGPRAGELFF

j_call: TRBJ2-2
v_call: TRBV7-3
cdr3_aa: CASSLAGSTGELFF

j_call: TRBJ1-2
v_call: TRBV7-9
cdr3_aa: CASSPQAQGKDGYTF

j_call: TRBJ2-2
v_call: TRBV27
cdr3_aa: CASSFTGDTGELFF

j_call: TRBJ2-2
v_call: TRBV5-1
cdr3_aa: CASSLGQGNSGELFF

j_call: TRBJ2-1
v_call: TRBV6-5
cdr3_aa: CASSPRSYNEQFF

j_call: TRBJ2-7
v_call: TRBV30
cdr3_aa: CAWKGGHYEQYF

j_call: TRBJ1-4
v_call: TRBV6-2/TRBV6-3
cdr3_aa: CASSDNRQGNEKLFF

j_call: TRBJ1-1
v_call: TRBV7-2
cdr3_aa: CASSSWGGNTEAFF

j_call: TRBJ1-5
v_call: TRBV27
cdr3_aa: CASRQFAGMSNQPQHF

j_call: TRBJ2-5
v_call: TRBV5-1
cdr3_aa: CASSLVMTGGQETQYF

j_call: TRBJ2-5
v_call: TRBV20-1
cdr3_aa: CSASYGGGETQYF

j_call: TRBJ2-7
v_call: TRBV1
cdr3_aa: CTSSQGAGDAEQYF

j_call: TRBJ2-1
v_call: TRBV28
cdr3_aa: CASKAVGQALNNEQFF

j_call: TRBJ2-7
v_call: TRBV5-1
cdr3_aa: CASSPNVRPYEQYF

j_call: TRBJ2-1
v_call: TRBV3-1/TRBV3-2
cdr3_aa: CASSHLAGVGNEQFF

j_call: TRBJ2-6
v_call: TRBV3-1/TRBV3-2
cdr3_aa: CASSQGHISGANVLTF

j_call: TRBJ2-5
v_call: TRBV28
cdr3_aa: CASKTGGGGTEETQYF

j_call: TRBJ1-5
v_call: TRBV28
cdr3_aa: CASSSWLGTLRGQPQHF

j_call: TRBJ1-1
v_call: TRBV10-3
cdr3_aa: CAISESGPLDGTEAFF

j_call: TRBJ1-3
v_call: TRBV24-1
cdr3_aa: CATSDPRDSLGGNTIYF

j_call: TRBJ2-6
v_call: TRBV6-6
cdr3_aa: CASSSHPPGGLSTVTNVLTF

j_call: TRBJ2-6
v_call: TRBV6-2/TRBV6-3
cdr3_aa: CASSPSPRLAGASGANVLTF

j_call: TRBJ2-7
v_call: TRBV27
cdr3_aa: CASSRGQEFPYEQYF

j_call: TRBJ1-6
v_call: TRBV27
cdr3_aa: CASSSPAEGTYPLHF

j_call: TRBJ2-7
v_call: TRBV11-2
cdr3_aa: CASSPGGGSGRTYEQYF

j_call: TRBJ2-2
v_call: TRBV6-1
cdr3_aa: CASSEIGLAANTGELFF

j_call: TRBJ2-7
v_call: TRBV6-5
cdr3_aa: CASSTTGLGEQYF

j_call: TRBJ2-5
v_call: TRBV7-9
cdr3_aa: CASSYLQETQYF

j_call: TRBJ1-5
v_call: TRBV4-1
cdr3_aa: CASSQAVGGGSQPQHF

j_call: TRBJ2-2
v_call: TRBV4-3
cdr3_aa: CASSQSPRGSTGELFF

j_call: TRBJ2-3
v_call: TRBV2
cdr3_aa: CASSPRGLAGEVTQYF

j_call: TRBJ1-2
v_call: TRBV6-5
cdr3_aa: CASSSGQSIPYGYTF

j_call: TRBJ2-7
v_call: TRBV4-3
cdr3_aa: CASSQDYGREYEQYF

j_call: TRBJ2-7
v_call: TRBV18
cdr3_aa: CASSPPPGTYEQYF

j_call: TRBJ2-2
v_call: TRBV7-8
cdr3_aa: CASSLHPPGLNTGELFF

j_call: TRBJ2-4
v_call: TRBV3-1/TRBV3-2
cdr3_aa: CASSLSLRRTGGFTIQYF

j_call: TRBJ1-4
v_call: TRBV2
cdr3_aa: CASSRQGPNEKLFF

j_call: TRBJ1-4
v_call: TRBV13
cdr3_aa: CASSSTGTGNEKLFF